Presented here are 10 T cell receptor beta chains from one specimen sequenced in a study of blood T cell repertoires in COVID-19. Sequencing was performed with immunoSEQ multiplex PCR; in TCRdb, only in-frame clones are kept and a portion is missing. The sample has roughly 170,000 clones, 80% to 90% seen once. The sample taken for sequencing was peripheral blood. These receptor sequences come from a man aged 65-85 years with active or convalescent COVID-19.

This clone was found a few times. The chain recombines TRBV5-1 with TRBJ2-6, with D possibly TRBD1 on 5 matching bases. The germline gives CDR1 SGHRS, CDR2 YFSETQ. The CDR3 loop spans 15 amino acids. Trimming cost V 2 bases and J 2 bases, with 8 bases left between them. In DNA, the CDR3 is TGCGCCAGCAGCTTACAGACAGCTGGGGCCAACGTCCTGACTTTC. This sequence encodes CASSLQTAGANVLTF. Using reference TRBV5-1 and TRBJ2-6 for the parts outside the CDR3, the full variable domain is KAGVTQTPRYLIKTRGQQVTLSCSPISGHRSVSWYQQTPGQGLQFLFEYFSETQRNKGNFPGRFSGRQFSNSRSEMNVSTLELGDSALYLCASSLQTAGANVLTFGAGSRLTVL.

The chain employs TRBV4-1 and TRBJ2-1; D may be TRBD2 (8 bases). CDR1 is MGHRA, CDR2 YSYEKL, per germline. There are 16 residues in the CDR3. V lost 1 base and J 3 bases, leaving 13 bases between the germline ends. The CDR3 bases are TGCGCCAGCAGCCAAGCGGGGGGGACAGTCTACAATGAGCAGTTCTTC. Its translation: CASSQAGGTVYNEQFF.

The chain employs TRBV28 and TRBJ2-3, with D maybe TRBD2 (6 bases). The germline V gene has CDR1 MDHEN and CDR2 SYDVKM. This CDR3 has 15 amino acids. Trimming cost V 7 bases and J 6 bases, with 20 bases left between them. The CDR3 DNA is TGTGCCAGCACTCCGGGAGCCCGACAGCTGGATACGCAGTATTTT. Translated, it gives CASTPGARQLDTQYF.

The genes are TRBV9 and TRBJ1-1, with D perhaps matching TRBD1 (5 bases). The germline V gene encodes CDR1 SGDLS and CDR2 YYNGEE. Trimming took 1 base from V and 4 from J, leaving 11 bases between them. The CDR3 has 14 amino acids. The CDR3 sequence is CASSVWGSSTEAFF. The CDR3 bases are TGTGCCAGCAGCGTATGGGGCTCGAGCACTGAAGCTTTCTTT.

V gene TRBV7-2 combines with J gene TRBJ1-5, with a tentative D call TRBD1 (5 bases). This CDR3 has 14 amino acids. Germline values: CDR1 SGHTA, CDR2 FQGNSA. The V and J ends lost 5 bases and 8 bases respectively, with 16 bases between them. CDR3 protein: CASSPNAGREPQHF. The DNA for the CDR3 is TGTGCCAGCAGCCCGAACGCAGGGAGGGAGCCCCAGCATTTT. The entire variable domain, with the rest obtained from reference TRBV7-2 and TRBJ1-5, is as follows: GAGVSQSPSNKVTEKGKDVELRCDPISGHTALYWYRQSLGQGLEFLIYFQGNSAPDKSGLPSDRFSAERTGGSVSTLTIQRTQQEDSAVYLCASSPNAGREPQHFGDGTRLSIL.

This chain joins TRBV7-6 and TRBJ2-7, with 10 bases aligning to TRBD1. There are 15 residues in the CDR3. J was trimmed by 3 bases and V by 5 bases; bases with no gene match: 7. Looked up from germline, CDR1 is SGHVS and CDR2 is FNYEAQ. CDR3 loop: CASSHKGDRGYEQYF. CDR3 in DNA: TGTGCCAGCAGCCATAAGGGGGACAGGGGCTACGAGCAGTACTTC.

The CDR3 is CASSFTGEGTIYF. The CDR3 DNA follows: TGTGCCAGCAGTTTCACAGGGGAAGGGACCATATATTTT. The rearrangement joins TRBV2 to TRBJ1-3; 7 bases map to TRBD1. Unmatched junction bases numbered 8, after V lost 5 bases and J lost 10 bases. From germline, CDR1 is SNHLY and CDR2 FYNNEI. The length of the CDR3 is 13 residues.

This chain uses TRBV4-1 with TRBJ1-2; TRBD1 agrees at 11 bases. The CDR3 spans 16 residues. The germline V gene encodes CDR1 MGHRA and CDR2 YSYEKL. V trimming: 1 base; J trimming: 2 bases; junction bases outside the gene matches: 3. This CDR3 is CASSQARTGGNYGYTF. CDR3 nucleotides: TGCGCCAGCAGCCAAGCTCGGACAGGGGGCAACTATGGCTACACCTTC.

The chain has TRBV11-2 and TRBJ2-2; TRBD2 is a possible D gene (5 bases). Germline V gene lookup returns CDR1 SGHAT and CDR2 FQNNGV. The CDR3 covers 16 residues. Trimming pared 5 bases from V and 6 bases from J, leaving 19 bases between. The CDR3 coding sequence is TGTGCCAGCAGCCCCACCGGGGAACTAGGGTCCGGGGAGCTGTTTTTT. It specifies CASSPTGELGSGELFF. The full variable domain, completed using reference TRBV11-2 and TRBJ2-2, is EAGVAQSPRYKIIEKRQSVAFWCNPISGHATLYWYQQILGQGPKLLIQFQNNGVVDDSQLPKDRFSAERLKGVDSTLKIQPAKLEDSAVYLCASSPTGELGSGELFFGEGSRLTVL.

This clone was detected only a few times. This chain connects TRBV14 to TRBJ1-2; 7 bases are a match to TRBD1. V dropped 5 bases and J dropped 2; count of bases not matched to a gene: 8. Germline CDR1 is SGHDN and CDR2 is FVKESK. CDR3 length equals 15 residues. CDR3 nucleotide sequence: TGTGCCAGCAGCAAAACGGGACAGCCAAACTATGGCTACACCTTC. Protein: CASSKTGQPNYGYTF.